This TCR beta chain was retrieved from a study of CD4 T cells in relation to SARS-CoV-2 and coronaviruses. The wider study: PBMCs were cultured with antigen for roughly 10 days before TCR beta sequencing.

J gave up 4 bases and V 5 bases, and 5 bases lay outside the gene matches. CDR1 and CDR2 from the germline V gene are SGHNT and YENEEA. The CDR3 is made up of 14 amino acids. The protocol was immunoSEQ multiplex PCR, while the TCRdb copy is restricted to in-frame clones and leaves out a portion. The table lists 23,000 or so clones, about three quarters of them singletons. A remark on this clone: Antigen unknown.

Findings of the study overall: The cross-reactivity analysis covered only spike protein, not other viral proteins.

Unexposed donor CD4+ T cells date from about 2011-2019, before the COVID-19 pandemic. Isolation of CD4+ T cells took place after about eleven days in culture. Unexposed-donor CD4+ T cells were probed with SARS-CoV-2 S/N and four cold-coronavirus spikes, cells permitting. The specimen sequenced was CD4+ T cells from PBMCs, cultured in vitro. This receptor was obtained from a human donor in good health. The rearrangement links TRBV11-3 to TRBJ2-3; TRBD2 aligns across 8 bases. The CDR3 loop reads CASSPSGGADTQYF. The CDR3 coding sequence is TGTGCCAGCAGCCCCTCCGGGGGGGCAGATACGCAGTATTTT.